This T cell receptor (beta chain) came from a study of blood T cell repertoires in COVID-19. Germline V lookup: CDR1 SGHTS, CDR2 YDEGEE. The ends lost 4 bases at V and 1 base at J; junction bases unmatched: 8. The CDR3 length is 16 residues. The repertoire was sequenced with immunoSEQ multiplex PCR; TCRdb's copy has only in-frame clones and lacks some. Altogether 250,000 or so clones are present, more than 75% being singletons, with the ten largest covering 0.9% to 1%. The sample comprised peripheral blood. V is TRBV5-8 and J is TRBJ1-1, with 9 bases that match TRBD1. This receptor was obtained from a woman between 40 and 50 years old who had recovered from COVID-19. CDR3 coding DNA: TGTGCCAGCAGCCCCGACAGGGGGTTTGGGAACACTGAAGCTTTCTTT. Translated: CASSPDRGFGNTEAFF. The complete variable domain, with remaining parts taken from reference TRBV5-8 and TRBJ1-1, reads EAGVTQSPTHLIKTRGQQATLRCSPISGHTSVYWYQQALGLGLQFLLWYDEGEERNRGNFPPRFSGRQFPNYSSELNVNALELEDSALYLCASSPDRGFGNTEAFFGQGTRLTVV.